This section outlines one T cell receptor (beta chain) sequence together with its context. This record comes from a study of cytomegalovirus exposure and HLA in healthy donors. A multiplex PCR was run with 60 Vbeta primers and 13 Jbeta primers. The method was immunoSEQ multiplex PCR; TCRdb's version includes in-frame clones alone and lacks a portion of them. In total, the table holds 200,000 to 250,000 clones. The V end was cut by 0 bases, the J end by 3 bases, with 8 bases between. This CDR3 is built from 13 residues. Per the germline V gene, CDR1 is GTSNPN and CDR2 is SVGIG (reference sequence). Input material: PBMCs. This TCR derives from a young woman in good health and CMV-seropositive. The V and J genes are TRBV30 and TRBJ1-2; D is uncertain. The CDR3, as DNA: TGTGCCTGGAGTGTAGAGGCAGACTATGGCTACACCTTC. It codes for CAWSVEADYGYTF.